Sequencing of this T cell receptor (beta chain) was carried out in a study of regulatory T cells in long-lasting Graves disease. About the study: Over-5-year antithyroid drug use with positive TSH receptor antibodies defined persistent Graves' disease in the study. Study outcomes and limitations: Persistent Graves' patients had lower TCR diversity than newly diagnosed ones.

TCR beta libraries were built with iRepertoire HTBI primers and Arm-PCR of CDR3 regions. One entry per CDR3 protein results from TCRdb running MiXCR on the multiplex PCR reads. This table has around 300,000 distinct CDR3 sequences, 20% to 25% appearing once. Germline V lookup: CDR1 MNHNS, CDR2 SASEGT. CDR3 length equals 16 residues. Unmatched junction bases numbered 8, after V lost 5 bases and J lost 0 bases. In its sample, this clonotype was seen many times. The antigen remains unidentified. Time point reported: persistent/refractory GD, antithyroid drugs over 5 years with positive TRAb. Researchers made the TCR library from RNA that was extracted from PBMCs.

This clonotype originated in a female donor with Graves disease. The material was peripheral blood mononuclear cells (PBMCs), obtained when the disease was refractory, from a patient treated with antithyroid drugs. The J gene is TRBJ2-5, the V gene TRBV6-1; 8 nucleotides agree with TRBD2. CDR3 sequence reads: CASSPGLADYQETQYF. DNA for the CDR3: TGTGCCAGCAGTCCCGGACTAGCCGACTACCAAGAGACCCAGTACTTC.